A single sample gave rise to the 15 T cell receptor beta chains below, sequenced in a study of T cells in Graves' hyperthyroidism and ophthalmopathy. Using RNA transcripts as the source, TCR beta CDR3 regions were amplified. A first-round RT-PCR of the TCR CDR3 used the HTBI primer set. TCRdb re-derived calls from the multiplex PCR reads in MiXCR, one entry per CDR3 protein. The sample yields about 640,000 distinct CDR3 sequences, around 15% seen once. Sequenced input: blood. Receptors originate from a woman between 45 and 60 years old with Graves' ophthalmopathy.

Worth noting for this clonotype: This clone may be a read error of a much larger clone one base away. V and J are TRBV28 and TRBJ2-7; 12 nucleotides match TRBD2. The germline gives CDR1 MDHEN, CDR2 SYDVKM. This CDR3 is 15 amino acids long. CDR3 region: CANSLSSGRAYEQYF. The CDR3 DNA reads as TGTGCCAACAGTTTATCTAGCGGGAGGGCCTACGAGCAGTACTTC.

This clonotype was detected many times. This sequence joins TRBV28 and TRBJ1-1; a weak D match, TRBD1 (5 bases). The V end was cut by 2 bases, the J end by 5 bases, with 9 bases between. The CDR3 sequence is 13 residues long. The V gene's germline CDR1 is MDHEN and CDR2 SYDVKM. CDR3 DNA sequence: TGTGCCAGCAGTTTAGGGACGTTAACTGAAGCTTTCTTT. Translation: CASSLGTLTEAFF.

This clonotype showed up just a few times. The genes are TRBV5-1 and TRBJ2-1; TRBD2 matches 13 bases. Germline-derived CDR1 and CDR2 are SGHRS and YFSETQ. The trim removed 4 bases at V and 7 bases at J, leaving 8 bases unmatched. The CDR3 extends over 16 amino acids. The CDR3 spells CASSRGLAGAENEQFF. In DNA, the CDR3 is TGCGCCAGCAGCCGAGGACTAGCGGGAGCGGAGAATGAGCAGTTCTTC.

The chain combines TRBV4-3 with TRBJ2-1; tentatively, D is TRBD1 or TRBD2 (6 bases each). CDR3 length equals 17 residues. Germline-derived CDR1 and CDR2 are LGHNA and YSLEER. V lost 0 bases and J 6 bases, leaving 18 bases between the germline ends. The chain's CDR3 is CASSQDRAGGGFNEQFF. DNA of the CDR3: TGCGCCAGCAGCCAAGATAGGGCCGGGGGCGGTTTCAATGAGCAGTTCTTC.

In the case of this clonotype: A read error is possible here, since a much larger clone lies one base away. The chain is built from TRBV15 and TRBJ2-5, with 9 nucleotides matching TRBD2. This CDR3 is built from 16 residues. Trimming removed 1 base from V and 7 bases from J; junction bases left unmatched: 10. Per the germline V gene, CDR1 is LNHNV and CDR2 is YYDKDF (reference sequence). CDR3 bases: TGTGCCACCAGCAGAGTCCTAGCGGGATCGGGGGTGACCCAGTACTTC. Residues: CATSRVLAGSGVTQYF.

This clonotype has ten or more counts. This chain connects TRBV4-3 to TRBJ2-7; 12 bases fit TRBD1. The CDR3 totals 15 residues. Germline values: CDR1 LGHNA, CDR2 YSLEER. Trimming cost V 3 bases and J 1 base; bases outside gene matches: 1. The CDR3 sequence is CASSQGQGASYEQYF. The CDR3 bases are TGCGCCAGCAGCCAGGGACAGGGGGCATCCTACGAGCAGTACTTC.

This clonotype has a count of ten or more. In DNA, the CDR3 is TGTGCCAGCAGTCCTTGGACTAGCGGGAGTTGGTACTATACGCAGTATTTT. Encoded protein: CASSPWTSGSWYYTQYF. V gene TRBV28 combines with J gene TRBJ2-3; 13 bases are a match to TRBD2. The CDR3 extends over 17 amino acids. Germline V gene sequence: CDR1 MDHEN, CDR2 SYDVKM. V lost 5 bases, J lost 7 bases, and 12 bases stayed unmatched. The variable domain in full, completed from reference TRBV28 and TRBJ2-3, reads DVKVTQSSRYLVKRTGEKVFLECVQDMDHENMFWYRQDPGLGLRLIYFSYDVKMKEKGDIPEGYSVSREKKERFSLILESASTNQTSMYLCASSPWTSGSWYYTQYFGPGTRLTVL.

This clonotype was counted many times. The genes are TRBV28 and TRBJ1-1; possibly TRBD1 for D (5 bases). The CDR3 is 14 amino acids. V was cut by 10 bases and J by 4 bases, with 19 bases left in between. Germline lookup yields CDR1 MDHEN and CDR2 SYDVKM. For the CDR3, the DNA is TGTGCCATCGCAACAGGCTACTCCCTCACTGAAGCTTTCTTT. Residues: CAIATGYSLTEAFF.

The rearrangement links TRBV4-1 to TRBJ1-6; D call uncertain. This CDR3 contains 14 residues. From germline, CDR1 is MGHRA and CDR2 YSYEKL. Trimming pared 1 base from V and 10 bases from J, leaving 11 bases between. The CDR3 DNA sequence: TGCGCCAGCAGCCAAGTTACGGCGTTCTCACCCCTCCACTTT. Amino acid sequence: CASSQVTAFSPLHF.

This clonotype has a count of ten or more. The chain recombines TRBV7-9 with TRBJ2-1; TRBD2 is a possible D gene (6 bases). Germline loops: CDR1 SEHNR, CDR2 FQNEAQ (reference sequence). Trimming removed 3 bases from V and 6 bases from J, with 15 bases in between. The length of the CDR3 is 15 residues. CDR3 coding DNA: TGTGCCAGCAGCTTTGGGGGGAGAGGGCCCAATGAGCAGTTCTTC. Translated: CASSFGGRGPNEQFF.

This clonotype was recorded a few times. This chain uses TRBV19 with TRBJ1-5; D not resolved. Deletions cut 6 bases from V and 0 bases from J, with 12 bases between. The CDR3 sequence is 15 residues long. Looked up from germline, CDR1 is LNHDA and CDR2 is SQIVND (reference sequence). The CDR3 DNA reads TGTGCCAGTAGGACGGAGATTCATAGCAATCAGCCCCAGCATTTT. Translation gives CASRTEIHSNQPQHF.

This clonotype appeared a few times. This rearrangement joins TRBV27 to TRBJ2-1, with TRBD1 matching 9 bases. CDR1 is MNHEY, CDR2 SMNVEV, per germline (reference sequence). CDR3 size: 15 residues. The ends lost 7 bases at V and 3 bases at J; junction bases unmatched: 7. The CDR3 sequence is CASNPGQGFYNEQFF. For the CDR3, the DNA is TGTGCCAGCAACCCGGGACAGGGATTCTACAATGAGCAGTTCTTC.

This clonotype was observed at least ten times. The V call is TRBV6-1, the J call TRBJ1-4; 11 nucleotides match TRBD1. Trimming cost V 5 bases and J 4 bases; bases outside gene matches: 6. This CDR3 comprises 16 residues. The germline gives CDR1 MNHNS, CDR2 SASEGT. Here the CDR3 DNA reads TGTGCCAGCAGTTTCGGACAGGGGGCGGATAATGAAAAACTGTTTTTT. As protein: CASSFGQGADNEKLFF.

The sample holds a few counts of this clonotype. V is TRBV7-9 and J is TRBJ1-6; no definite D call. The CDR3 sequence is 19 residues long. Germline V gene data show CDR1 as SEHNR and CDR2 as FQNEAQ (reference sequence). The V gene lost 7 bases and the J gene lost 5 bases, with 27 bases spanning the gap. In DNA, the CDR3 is TGTGCCAGCACCCTGGCTGATCTCAGACTCCCTAAGAATAATTCACCCCTCCACTTT. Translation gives CASTLADLRLPKNNSPLHF.

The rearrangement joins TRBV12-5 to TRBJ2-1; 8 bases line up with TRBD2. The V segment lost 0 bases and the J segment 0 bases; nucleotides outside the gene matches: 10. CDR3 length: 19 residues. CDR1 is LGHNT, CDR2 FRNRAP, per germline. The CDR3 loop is CASGLVILLAGSSYNEQFF. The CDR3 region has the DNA TGTGCTAGTGGTTTGGTTATCCTTTTAGCGGGGAGCTCCTACAATGAGCAGTTCTTC.